What follows describes a single TCR beta chain. In TCRdb, the 5' RACE reads were re-called with MiXCR into one record per CDR3 protein. This table has 1.5 million to 2 million distinct CDR3 sequences, less than 40% appearing once. The sample comes from a study of identical twins. The CDR3 runs 13 residues. V was pared by 4 bases and J by 8 bases, with 5 bases of the junction left unmatched. The sequenced sample was cord blood. The chain recombines TRBV12-3 or TRBV12-4 with TRBJ1-1, with 9 bases identical to TRBD1. The TCR sequence derives from a newborn girl in good health. CDR3 nucleotide sequence: TGTGCCAGCAGTTCGAGGGGACAGGGCGAAGCTTTCTTT. It encodes CASSSRGQGEAFF.